These 32 T cell receptor beta chains were sequenced from one sample in a study of blood T cells in healthy people across ages. Primers used in a second PCR of about 6 to 12 cycles were a sample-barcoded 5' primer and a J-beta primer mix. TCRdb itself ran the 5' RACE reads through MiXCR, one entry per CDR3 protein. The profile covers about 640,000 distinct CDR3 sequences, with roughly 53% appearing a single time and approximately 37% taken by the ten largest. The sample comprised blood. The receptors stem from a man in his sixties in good health.

The rearrangement links TRBV7-6 to TRBJ2-5; TRBD2 might be the D (6 bases). The J call may be mistaken, given a closer DNA end match to TRBJ2-7. Germline-derived CDR1 and CDR2 are SGHVS and FNYEAQ. CDR3 size: 15 residues. The CDR3 sequence is CASSSSGGNLDEQYF. DNA for the CDR3: TGTGCCAGCAGCTCTTCCGGGGGAAACTTGGACGAGCAGTACTTC.

The rearrangement links TRBV12-3 or TRBV12-4 to TRBJ1-2; TRBD1 matches at 7 bases. The CDR3 covers 15 residues. V shed 5 bases, J shed 4 bases, and the junction held 10 bases outside the gene matches. The CDR3 region has the DNA TGTGCCAGCAGTAGTCCTGAACAGGGGACCTATGGCTACACCTTC. Protein: CASSSPEQGTYGYTF.

This chain links TRBV9 with TRBJ2-7; the match to TRBD2 covers 10 bases. The J call may be mistaken, given a closer DNA end match to TRBJ2-5. The CDR3 sequence is 16 residues long. Germline loops: CDR1 SGDLS, CDR2 YYNGEE. CDR3 protein: CASSVGSGGAIETQYF. In nucleotides, the CDR3 is TGTGCCAGCAGCGTAGGCAGCGGGGGGGCCATCGAGACCCAGTACTTC.

The V and J genes are TRBV6-1 and TRBJ2-1; the D gene is possibly TRBD2 (7 bases). In germline, CDR1 is MNHNS, CDR2 SASEGT. The CDR3 totals 14 residues. Trimming removed 3 bases at V and 9 bases at J, with 15 bases between. CDR3 region: CASSDTGGHGEQFF. The CDR3, as DNA: TGTGCCAGCAGTGATACCGGGGGGCATGGTGAGCAGTTCTTC.

There are a few counts of this clonotype. The chain uses TRBV5-5 and TRBJ2-1; tentative D call: TRBD1 (6 bases). The ends were cut back, 4 bases at V and 10 bases at J, with 18 bases in the middle. This CDR3 region has 14 residues. Per the germline V gene, CDR1 is SGHKS and CDR2 is YYEKEE (reference sequence). The CDR3 region has the DNA TGTGCCAGCAGCCCGCCACAGGGCAATACGGAGCAGTTCTTC. This encodes CASSPPQGNTEQFF.

This clonotype occurred many times. The DNA for the CDR3 is TGTGCCAGCAGCCCTTCGACTAGCGGGGGGGAGACCCAGTACTTC. Its protein is CASSPSTSGGETQYF. This chain connects TRBV7-9 to TRBJ2-5; 13 positions match TRBD2. V was clipped by 5 bases and J by 5 bases; unmatched bases: 5. The CDR3 runs 15 residues. Germline V gives CDR1 SEHNR, CDR2 FQNEAQ (reference sequence).

This chain uses TRBV27 with TRBJ2-7, with D maybe TRBD1 (6 bases). Between the trimmed V and J ends, which lost 8 bases and 2 bases, there was a span of 13 bases. The CDR3 spans 13 residues. Germline V CDR1 and CDR2: MNHEY, SMNVEV (reference sequence). CDR3 coding DNA: TGTGCCAGCCCACAGGGACCAACCTACGAGCAGTACTTC. It yields the protein CASPQGPTYEQYF.

This clonotype came up once. The chain is built from TRBV5-6 and TRBJ1-6; no firm D call. Germline V gene sequence: CDR1 SGHDT, CDR2 YYEEEE. The CDR3 loop spans 14 amino acids. V shed 4 bases and J shed 7 bases, with 12 bases lying between them. CDR3 protein: CASSRGRENSPLHF. For the CDR3, the DNA is TGTGCCAGCAGCAGAGGACGAGAAAATTCACCCCTCCACTTT.

The chain carries TRBV6-5 and TRBJ1-1; D is perhaps TRBD1 (5 bases). The germline gives CDR1 MNHEY, CDR2 SVGAGI. Trimming removed 5 bases at V and 5 bases at J, with 18 bases between. The CDR3 has 15 residues. CDR3 region: CASSTSGFPGTEAFF. Here the CDR3 DNA reads TGTGCCAGCAGTACATCAGGGTTTCCGGGGACTGAAGCTTTCTTT.

A few counts support this clonotype. This sequence joins TRBV27 and TRBJ2-6; D is perhaps TRBD1 (5 bases). The CDR3 has 16 amino acids. The V end was cut by 1 base, the J end by 0 bases, with 7 bases between. Germline V lookup: CDR1 MNHEY, CDR2 SMNVEV (reference sequence). CDR3 residues: CASSLLGASGANVLTF. CDR3 DNA: TGTGCCAGCAGTTTATTAGGGGCCTCTGGGGCCAACGTCCTGACTTTC.

This clonotype was found once. This chain joins TRBV7-9 and TRBJ2-5; D might be TRBD2 (5 bases). CDR1 SEHNR and CDR2 FQNEAQ come from the germline V gene (reference sequence). Deletions cut 1 base from V and 4 bases from J, with 13 bases between. The CDR3 runs 15 residues. CDR3 sequence: CASSLGLRALETQYF. The CDR3 DNA is TGTGCCAGCAGCTTAGGACTAAGGGCCCTAGAGACCCAGTACTTC.

This clonotype was counted ten times or more. The chain is built from TRBV20-1 and TRBJ1-2; 9 nucleotides agree with TRBD1. The V segment lost 3 bases and the J segment 8 bases; nucleotides outside the gene matches: 13. Germline CDR1 is DFQATT and CDR2 is SNEGSKA (reference sequence). This CDR3 spans 15 amino acids. CDR3: CSASRPGQGERGYTF. CDR3 bases: TGCAGTGCTAGTAGACCGGGACAGGGTGAACGGGGCTACACCTTC.

The table lists this clonotype with a few counts. The chain is built from TRBV6-1 and TRBJ2-7; D gene uncertain. This CDR3 region has 14 residues. Germline V CDR1 and CDR2: MNHNS, SASEGT. Trimming took 3 bases from V and 3 from J, leaving 12 bases between them. The CDR3 reads CASSEYWGFYEQYF. CDR3 nucleotide sequence: TGTGCCAGCAGTGAGTACTGGGGATTCTACGAGCAGTACTTC.

The chain is built from TRBV9 and TRBJ1-2; D call uncertain. Germline V gene data show CDR1 as SGDLS and CDR2 as YYNGEE. The CDR3 runs to 14 residues. V dropped 0 bases and J dropped 4 bases, with 10 bases sitting between them. The CDR3 here is CASSVGVGPYGYTF. The CDR3 nucleotides read TGTGCCAGCAGCGTAGGTGTAGGGCCCTATGGCTACACCTTC.

The chain recombines TRBV3-1 with TRBJ1-1; D is perhaps TRBD1 (6 bases). Trimming left V 3 bases short and J 4 bases short, with 12 bases between. The germline V gene has CDR1 LGHDT and CDR2 YNNKEL (reference sequence). This CDR3 has 14 residues. This CDR3 reads CASSHTGSPTEAFF. The CDR3 DNA reads TGTGCCAGCAGCCATACAGGGAGTCCCACTGAAGCTTTCTTT.

This clonotype was observed a few times. The chain recombines TRBV7-2 with TRBJ2-1; 7 nucleotides agree with TRBD2. Trimming took 7 bases from V and 4 from J; bases not matched to a gene: 13. This CDR3 is 16 amino acids long. Germline-derived CDR1 and CDR2 are SGHTA and FQGNSA. This chain's CDR3 is CASNLGLQTMYNEQFF. Written as DNA, the CDR3 is TGTGCCAGCAACCTGGGACTACAAACCATGTACAATGAGCAGTTCTTC.

This rearrangement joins TRBV20-1 to TRBJ2-5, with 7 bases identical to TRBD2. CDR1 is DFQATT and CDR2 is SNEGSKA in the germline V gene (reference sequence). The CDR3 has 18 amino acids. V was clipped by 5 bases and J by 0 bases; unmatched bases: 18. This CDR3 is CSAARPSFGGSYQETQYF. CDR3 nucleotides: TGCAGTGCTGCCCGACCAAGTTTCGGCGGGAGCTACCAAGAGACCCAGTACTTC.

The rearrangement links TRBV10-3 to TRBJ2-1; 9 bases line up with TRBD1. With 4 bases clipped from V and 3 bases from J, the junction kept 10 bases outside the gene matches. Germline V lookup: CDR1 ENHRY, CDR2 SYGVKD. CDR3 length: 17 residues. The CDR3, as DNA: TGTGCCATCAGTGGGACCGGGACAGGGAATTTCTACAATGAGCAGTTCTTC. Its translation is CAISGTGTGNFYNEQFF.

The chain links TRBV6-6 to TRBJ2-2; D ambiguous. V lost 0 bases and J lost 8, with 19 bases in between. The length of the CDR3 is 17 residues. Germline V gene data show CDR1 as MNHNY and CDR2 as SVGAGI (reference sequence). In nucleotides, the CDR3 is TGTGCCAGCAGTTACTCAGGCGGTTCAGGCCAAAAGGGGGAGCTGTTTTTT. Amino acid sequence: CASSYSGGSGQKGELFF.

The chain couples TRBV7-2 to TRBJ2-7; 9 bases are a match to TRBD1. V lost 0 bases and J lost 8; bases outside the gene matches: 8. CDR3 length: 15 amino acids. The germline CDR1 and CDR2 sequences are SGHTA and FQGNSA. This chain's CDR3 is CASSLAPTGGVKQYF. The CDR3 coding sequence is TGTGCCAGCAGCTTAGCCCCGACAGGGGGGGTTAAGCAGTACTTC.

This chain connects TRBV15 to TRBJ2-7; tentative D call: TRBD1 (5 bases). The germline V gene has CDR1 LNHNV and CDR2 YYDKDF (reference sequence). The CDR3 spans 13 residues. V was clipped by 3 bases and J by 7 bases, with 13 bases between them. Here the CDR3 DNA reads TGTGCCACCAGCAGCTTACAGGACAATGAGCAGTACTTC. Translated: CATSSLQDNEQYF.

The V call is TRBV12-3 or TRBV12-4, the J call TRBJ2-5; D call uncertain. This CDR3 spans 15 amino acids. Trimming cost V 5 bases and J 11 bases, with 24 bases left between them. The CDR3 DNA sequence: TGTGCCAGCAGTCGCGTTGAGGTTAGTGTGGATGAGCAGTACTTC. This codes for CASSRVEVSVDEQYF.

CDR3 sequence: CASTRRDLDEQYF. In nucleotides, the CDR3 is TGTGCCAGCACCAGAAGGGACCTTGACGAGCAGTACTTC. The chain employs TRBV2 and TRBJ2-7; either TRBD1 or TRBD2 may fit D (5 bases each). Trimming took 7 bases from V and 5 from J, leaving 15 bases between them. The CDR3 runs 13 residues. Germline lookup yields CDR1 SNHLY and CDR2 FYNNEI.

This chain uses TRBV10-3 with TRBJ2-1; D might be TRBD2 (5 bases). The V end was cut by 0 bases, the J end by 4 bases, with 16 bases between. This CDR3 region has 17 residues. Germline CDR1 is ENHRY and CDR2 is SYGVKD. In nucleotides, the CDR3 is TGTGCCATCAGTGAGTCGACGGGAACAGTGTCGTACAATGAGCAGTTCTTC. Its translation is CAISESTGTVSYNEQFF.

The gene calls are TRBV13 and TRBJ1-1; TRBD1 matches at 10 bases. There are 16 residues in the CDR3. V lost 5 bases, J lost 4 bases, and 10 bases stayed unmatched. CDR1 and CDR2 from the germline V gene are PRHDT and FYEKMQ (reference sequence). The CDR3 DNA follows: TGTGCCAGCAGCCGTCCGGGACAGGGGACGTTCACTGAAGCTTTCTTT. Its translation is CASSRPGQGTFTEAFF.

J is TRBJ2-1 and V is TRBV5-1; 16 nucleotides align to TRBD2. Germline V gene data show CDR1 as SGHRS and CDR2 as YFSETQ. After removal of 4 bases from V and 7 bases from J, the junction contained 14 bases not matched to a gene. The CDR3 contains 19 residues. CDR3 amino acids: CASSRTPGTSGGALNEQFF. The CDR3 DNA is TGCGCCAGCAGCCGTACCCCCGGGACTAGCGGGGGGGCTTTAAATGAGCAGTTCTTC.

V usage is TRBV6-2 or TRBV6-3 and J usage is TRBJ2-7; D remains unclear. The CDR3 consists of 14 residues. CDR1 and CDR2 from the germline V gene are MNHEY and SVGEGT. V was trimmed by 6 bases and J by 1 base, leaving 13 bases between them. The CDR3 sequence: CASRGSTLSYEQYF. The CDR3 coding sequence is TGTGCCAGCAGGGGAAGTACCTTATCCTACGAGCAGTACTTC.

This clonotype has only a few counts. V gene TRBV11-2 combines with J gene TRBJ2-7; a possible D gene is TRBD1 (6 bases). The germline V gene encodes CDR1 SGHAT and CDR2 FQNNGV. The length of the CDR3 is 14 residues. V was clipped by 5 bases and J by 3 bases, with 14 bases between them. The CDR3 loop reads CASSAGGRGYEQYF. As DNA, the CDR3 is TGTGCCAGCAGCGCGGGCGGCAGGGGCTACGAGCAGTACTTC. The complete variable domain, with remaining parts taken from reference TRBV11-2 and TRBJ2-7, reads EAGVAQSPRYKIIEKRQSVAFWCNPISGHATLYWYQQILGQGPKLLIQFQNNGVVDDSQLPKDRFSAERLKGVDSTLKIQPAKLEDSAVYLCASSAGGRGYEQYFGPGTRLTVT.

The chain has TRBV15 and TRBJ2-1; TRBD1 or TRBD2 may be the D gene (6 bases each). Germline loops: CDR1 LNHNV, CDR2 YYDKDF (reference sequence). The CDR3 length is 15 residues. Trimming pared 0 bases from V and 1 base from J, leaving 7 bases between. The CDR3 DNA is TGTGCCACCAGCAGAGAAGGGGGGTCCTACAATGAGCAGTTCTTC. Protein: CATSREGGSYNEQFF.

The genes are TRBV3-1 and TRBJ2-3; no firm D call. The CDR3 loop spans 15 amino acids. The V gene's germline CDR1 is LGHDT and CDR2 YNNKEL (reference sequence). The V gene lost 0 bases and the J gene lost 3 bases, with 10 bases spanning the gap. CDR3 protein: CASSQDVARTDTQYF. CDR3 nucleotide sequence: TGTGCCAGCAGCCAAGATGTAGCTCGGACAGATACGCAGTATTTT.

Many counts were recorded for this clonotype. The chain couples TRBV29-1 to TRBJ2-5, with D maybe TRBD2 (5 bases). The germline V gene encodes CDR1 SQVTM and CDR2 ANQGSEA. The V end lost 7 bases, the J end lost 1 base, and 13 bases lay between the germline ends. The CDR3 is 13 residues long. The CDR3 DNA sequence: TGCAGCGCGTCACCGGGAACCCAAGAGACCCAGTACTTC. It translates to CSASPGTQETQYF.

V is TRBV4-1 and J is TRBJ2-6; no reliable D call. The CDR3 covers 17 residues. CDR1 is MGHRA and CDR2 is YSYEKL in the germline V gene. Deletions cut 0 bases from V and 8 bases from J, with 17 bases between. The CDR3 DNA reads TGCGCCAGCAGCCAAGATCCTGGGTCGGTAGGGTCCAACGTCCTGACTTTC. The encoded protein is CASSQDPGSVGSNVLTF.